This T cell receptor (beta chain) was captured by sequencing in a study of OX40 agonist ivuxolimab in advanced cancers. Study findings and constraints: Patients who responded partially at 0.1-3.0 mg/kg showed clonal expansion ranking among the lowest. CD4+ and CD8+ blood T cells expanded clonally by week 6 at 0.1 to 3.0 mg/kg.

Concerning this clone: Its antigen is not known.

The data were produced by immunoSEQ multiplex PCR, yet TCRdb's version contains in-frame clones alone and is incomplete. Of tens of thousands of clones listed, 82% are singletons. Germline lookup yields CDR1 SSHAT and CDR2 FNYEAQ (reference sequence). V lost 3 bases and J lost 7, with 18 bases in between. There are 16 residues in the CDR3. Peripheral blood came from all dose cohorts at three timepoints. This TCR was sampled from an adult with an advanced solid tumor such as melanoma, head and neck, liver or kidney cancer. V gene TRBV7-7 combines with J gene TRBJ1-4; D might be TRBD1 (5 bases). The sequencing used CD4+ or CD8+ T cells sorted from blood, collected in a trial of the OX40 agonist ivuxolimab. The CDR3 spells CASSLRPNQGGEKLFF. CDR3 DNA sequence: TGTGCCAGCAGCTTGAGGCCGAATCAGGGAGGTGAAAAACTGTTTTTT. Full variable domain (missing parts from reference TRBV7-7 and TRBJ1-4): GAGVSQSPRYKVTKRGQDVTLRCDPISSHATLYWYQQALGQGPEFLTYFNYEAQPDKSGLPSDRFSAERPEGSISTLTIQRTEQRDSAMYRCASSLRPNQGGEKLFFGSGTQLSVL.